This TCR beta chain is drawn from a study of T cell responses to AZD1222 COVID-19 vaccine (dated by TCRdb to about 2021). Turning to the overall study: Because spike-specific TCR depth and breadth did not differ between the two schedules, AZD1222 recipients who got a second dose at roughly 4 weeks were pooled with those who got a second dose at roughly 12 weeks. TCR sequencing covered about 230 trial participants: around 210 given two doses of AZD1222 and 26 given two doses of MenACWY control vaccine. Enrollment into the trials was organized by age into subgroups of 18-55, 56-69 and 70-plus years, and those subgroups contained about 160, 30 and 59 TCR-sequenced participants, respectively. Beyond this particular receptor, the publication reports: Because no day 14 peak-response samples were available, repertoires were characterized only after the peak T cell response. Participants were mostly white British and included more females than males, and it was suggested by the authors that clonal diversity may have been underestimated. Spike-specific TCR breadth and depth rose significantly after two AZD1222 doses compared with day 0 and with MenACWY recipients. Only a handful of AZD1222 recipients were SARS-CoV-2 seropositive at baseline, limiting conclusions about previously exposed vaccinees. Epitopes outside the regions mutated in the B.1.351 and B.1.1.7 variants were reportedly recognized by nearly half of the unique spike-specific TCRs. CD4 TCRs associated with the vaccine covered the entire spike protein, and the dominant responses were in regions 160-218 and 743-854. The 56-69-year group was small, and its depth increase did not reach significance, likely because of low power.

The CDR3 regions of human TCRbeta chains were analyzed by immunosequencing. The authors processed their data as follows. TCRs in the repertoires were matched against a reference library of SARS-CoV-2-specific TCRs that had been generated with the MIRA antigen-specificity platform. Breadth was defined as the fraction of unique TCRs that were SARS-CoV-2-associated, and depth was defined as the fraction of total T cells that were SARS-CoV-2-associated. Using the MIRA data, each spike-specific TCR was assigned both to the spike region to which the TCR was reactive and to a CD4 or CD8 class. Log10-transformed breadth and depth values were compared by one-way ANOVA with Sidak's multiple comparisons tests. The table was pulled from immuneACCESS by TCRdb, which kept in-frame rearrangements only. Such tables lose some clones; where checked, under half of the loss comes from unresolved V genes, and the rest has no known cause. The V and J calls and the clone size are those of that table, but D and trimming were determined from the DNA. The sample contains 140,000 to 150,000 clones, around 91% of them found a single time. The ten most abundant clones make up 4% to 6% of the sample.

The CDR3 runs 13 amino acids, cysteine and phenylalanine included. CDR3 DNA only is kept here, 39 bases in frame from base 1. The junction carries 13 bases between V and J, which are trimmed by 9 bases and 2 bases respectively. Looking up the germline V gene (reference sequence) yields CDR1 LNHDA and CDR2 SQIVND. Remarks on this clone: Which antigen it targets is not known. No base-level quality is on record; no much larger clone is a single base apart.

This specimen's time point label, interpreted: baseline before first vaccination. Vaccinee samples were obtained from the UK trials COV001 and COV002, which included a single-blind randomized controlled phase 2/3 trial of AZD1222 (ChAdOx1 nCoV-19) in healthy adults. For TCRbeta chain sequencing, PBMC samples from trial participants were taken at day 0 and at day 28 after the second dose. The receptor's source is an adult in good health. The sequence links TRBV19 to TRBJ1-1, with no D gene named confidently. Sequenced here: peripheral blood, sampled on day 0 of AZD1222 vaccination. This receptor has the CDR3 CASSGVRNTEAFF. The nucleotides read TGTGCCAGCTCCGGCGTACGAAACACTGAAGCTTTCTTT.